One sample yielded the 22 T cell receptor beta chains listed below, sequenced in a study of blood T cell dynamics during melanoma immunotherapy. Time point: pre-treatment baseline. Some clones are missing from TCRdb's copy, which holds only in-frame ones; the method was immunoSEQ multiplex PCR. Of about 14,000 clones listed, about nine tenths were seen once; the top ten hold about 6.6%. This sample comprised blood, obtained from a patient treated with checkpoint blockade. These receptors all stem from a human donor with melanoma.

A few counts support this clone. Here the CDR3 reads CASSTTGSTDTQYF. CDR3 DNA sequence: TGTGCCAGCAGCACCACAGGGTCCACAGATACGCAGTATTTT. The J gene is TRBJ2-3, the V gene TRBV5-4, with D possibly TRBD1 on 6 matching bases. The CDR3 covers 14 residues. Germline CDR1 reads SGHNT; CDR2 reads YYREEE (reference sequence). V was clipped by 4 bases and J by 2 bases, with 11 bases between them. The complete variable domain, with remaining parts taken from reference TRBV5-4 and TRBJ2-3, reads ETGVTQSPTHLIKTRGQQVTLRCSSQSGHNTVSWYQQALGQGPQFIFQYYREEENGRGNFPPRFSGLQFPNYSSELNVNALELDDSALYLCASSTTGSTDTQYFGPGTRLTVL.

The V gene is TRBV9, the J gene TRBJ1-4; 11 bases fit TRBD1. Germline assignment: CDR1 SGDLS and CDR2 YYNGEE. The CDR3 covers 14 residues. The V and J ends lost 2 bases and 8 bases, in that order; junction bases with no gene match: 2. In DNA, the CDR3 is TGTGCCAGCAGCGTGGGACAGGGGGTAGAAAAACTGTTTTTT. It is translated as CASSVGQGVEKLFF.

V and J are TRBV27 and TRBJ2-7; D is perhaps TRBD2 (6 bases). V was pared by 2 bases and J by 1 base, with 12 bases between. Germline assignment: CDR1 MNHEY and CDR2 SMNVEV (reference sequence). The CDR3 runs to 15 residues. The CDR3 reads CASSLSSGVSYEQYF. The CDR3 region has the DNA TGTGCCAGCAGTTTAAGTTCGGGGGTTTCCTACGAGCAGTACTTC.

The chain carries TRBV7-8 and TRBJ1-1, with D uncertain. Germline V gene lookup returns CDR1 SGHVS and CDR2 FQNEAQ. The CDR3 runs to 15 residues. V dropped 4 bases and J dropped 4 bases, with 16 bases sitting between them. CDR3: CASSSPAGYGTEAFF. In DNA, the CDR3 is TGTGCCAGCAGCTCGCCTGCCGGGTATGGCACTGAAGCTTTCTTT.

The rearrangement joins TRBV29-1 to TRBJ2-1; the match to TRBD2 covers 12 bases. This CDR3 has 15 amino acids. Per the germline V gene, CDR1 is SQVTM and CDR2 is ANQGSEA. J was trimmed by 4 bases and V by 5 bases; bases with no gene match: 6. The CDR3 region is CSVSTSGGLYNEQFF. CDR3 in DNA: TGCAGCGTTTCGACTAGCGGGGGATTGTACAATGAGCAGTTCTTC.

About this clone itself: Other DNA sequences from this sample encode an identical CDR3 as well. The chain joins TRBV6-1 to TRBJ1-5; 12 bases fit TRBD1. This CDR3 has 18 residues. Germline CDR1 and CDR2: MNHNS and SASEGT. V lost 3 bases and J lost 4; bases outside the gene matches: 10. The CDR3: CASSEVGTGGASNQPQHF. The CDR3 region has the DNA TGTGCCAGCAGTGAGGTTGGGACAGGGGGCGCGTCAAATCAGCCCCAGCATTTT.

This clone has just one count. CDR3 residues: CASSWQGAGGYTF. Written as DNA, the CDR3 is TGTGCCAGCAGCTGGCAAGGGGCGGGTGGCTACACCTTC. The chain combines TRBV5-8 with TRBJ1-2, with a tentative D call TRBD1 (5 bases). Trimming cost V 3 bases and J 7 bases, with 13 bases left between them. The CDR3 is 13 residues long. The germline gives CDR1 SGHTS, CDR2 YDEGEE. Looking up the rest from reference TRBV5-8 and TRBJ1-2 gives the full variable domain: EAGVTQSPTHLIKTRGQQATLRCSPISGHTSVYWYQQALGLGLQFLLWYDEGEERNRGNFPPRFSGRQFPNYSSELNVNALELEDSALYLCASSWQGAGGYTFGSGTRLTVV.

This chain links TRBV6-6 with TRBJ1-1, with D perhaps TRBD1 (6 bases). The CDR3 has 12 amino acids. V was shortened by 5 bases and J by 6 bases, with 10 bases between the two germline ends. CDR1 MNHNY and CDR2 SVGAGI come from the germline V gene (reference sequence). The CDR3 protein is CASSDRQAEAFF. The CDR3 region has the DNA TGTGCCAGCAGTGACCGACAGGCTGAAGCTTTCTTT.

The chain employs TRBV11-2 and TRBJ1-2, with 8 bases that match TRBD1. CDR3 length equals 16 residues. Per the germline V gene, CDR1 is SGHAT and CDR2 is FQNNGV. V was pared by 4 bases and J by 2 bases, with 9 bases of the junction left unmatched. The CDR3 nucleotides are TGTGCCAGCAGCTCGATTTCCGGGACAGGCAACTATGGCTACACCTTC. Amino acids: CASSSISGTGNYGYTF.

The chain combines TRBV11-2 with TRBJ1-2; D unresolved. The CDR3 has 13 residues. The germline CDR1 and CDR2 sequences are SGHAT and FQNNGV. The ends were cut back, 5 bases at V and 7 bases at J, with 14 bases in the middle. Here the CDR3 reads CASSPGISSGYTF. The DNA for the CDR3 is TGTGCCAGCAGCCCCGGGATTTCTTCTGGCTACACCTTC.

V usage is TRBV29-1 and J usage is TRBJ2-2; 7 bases fit TRBD1. Germline loops: CDR1 SQVTM, CDR2 ANQGSEA. V lost 6 bases to trimming and J lost 5 bases; unmatched junction nucleotides: 3. CDR3 length: 12 amino acids. The CDR3 spells CSVTGPTGELFF. DNA for the CDR3: TGCAGCGTGACAGGGCCGACCGGGGAGCTGTTTTTT.

This clone was recorded only once. The V gene is TRBV5-4, the J gene TRBJ2-2; a weak D match, TRBD1 (5 bases). Deletions cut 3 bases from V and 7 bases from J, with 19 bases between. CDR1 SGHNT and CDR2 YYREEE come from the germline V gene (reference sequence). The CDR3 sequence is 16 residues long. The CDR3: CASSSGQGLGGGELFF. The CDR3 nucleotides read TGTGCCAGCAGCTCTGGGCAGGGATTGGGTGGCGGGGAGCTGTTTTTT.

The CDR3 is CASSQTRGEAAQETQYF. The CDR3 DNA is TGCGCCAGCAGCCAGACAAGGGGGGAGGCGGCCCAAGAGACCCAGTACTTC. V and J are TRBV4-1 and TRBJ2-5; D possibly matches TRBD1 or TRBD2 (6 bases each). With 3 bases removed from V and 1 base from J, the gap between germline ends came to 18 bases. From germline, CDR1 is MGHRA and CDR2 YSYEKL. CDR3 length: 17 residues.

V gene TRBV4-3 combines with J gene TRBJ1-1; TRBD1 might be the D (6 bases). Trimming removed 4 bases from V and 11 bases from J, with 17 bases in between. The CDR3 spans 13 residues. The V gene's germline CDR1 is LGHNA and CDR2 YSLEER. CDR3 protein: CASSPGGGGLAFF. CDR3 nucleotides: TGCGCCAGCAGCCCCGGAGGGGGAGGCTTGGCTTTCTTT.

This clone is labeled medium-sized. V is TRBV7-8 and J is TRBJ1-5; D is ambiguous. Trimming removed 5 bases at V and 0 bases at J, with 11 bases between. There are 15 residues in the CDR3. Germline CDR1 SGHVS, CDR2 FQNEAQ. CDR3 amino acids: CASSPDLYSNQPQHF. DNA of the CDR3: TGTGCCAGCAGCCCGGACCTATATAGCAATCAGCCCCAGCATTTT.

This clone was picked up one time. The chain has TRBV6-1 and TRBJ1-1; D gene ambiguous. The V end was cut by 2 bases, the J end by 3 bases, with 10 bases between. CDR1 is MNHNS, CDR2 SASEGT, per germline. This CDR3 has 14 amino acids. The CDR3 protein is CASSEYARYTEAFF. CDR3 DNA sequence: TGTGCCAGCAGTGAATACGCCCGATACACTGAAGCTTTCTTT.

The V call is TRBV18, the J call TRBJ2-5, with D tentatively TRBD2 (5 bases). The CDR3 runs to 15 residues. Germline V lookup: CDR1 KGHSH, CDR2 LQKENI. Trimming shortened V by 4 bases and J by 1 base, and 13 bases separated the two germline ends. The CDR3 nucleotides are TGTGCCAGCTCACTTACTCGGGGAACCCAAGAGACCCAGTACTTC. This codes for CASSLTRGTQETQYF.

The V call is TRBV27, the J call TRBJ2-2, with 8 nucleotides matching TRBD1. CDR3 length equals 17 residues. V gave up 2 bases and J gave up 7 bases; unmatched junction bases: 12. The germline V gene encodes CDR1 MNHEY and CDR2 SMNVEV (reference sequence). The chain's CDR3 is CASSLVLGRGPIGELFF. The CDR3 DNA reads as TGTGCCAGCAGTTTAGTCTTGGGCAGGGGGCCTATCGGGGAGCTGTTTTTT.

This chain uses TRBV7-2 with TRBJ2-7; 8 positions match TRBD1. This CDR3 spans 13 amino acids. Germline assignment: CDR1 SGHTA and CDR2 FQGNSA. V trimming: 2 bases; J trimming: 7 bases; junction bases outside the gene matches: 4. CDR3 in amino acids: CASSLNRDREQYF. CDR3 in DNA: TGTGCCAGCAGCTTAAACCGGGACAGGGAGCAGTACTTC.

The gene calls are TRBV7-2 and TRBJ1-5; D possibly corresponds to TRBD1 (5 bases). The CDR3 runs to 16 residues. From germline, CDR1 is SGHTA and CDR2 FQGNSA. Between the trimmed V and J ends, which lost 2 bases and 0 bases, there was a span of 11 bases. The CDR3 spells CASSLRRGDSNQPQHF. The CDR3 region has the DNA TGTGCCAGCAGCTTAAGGCGAGGGGATAGCAATCAGCCCCAGCATTTT.

The chain couples TRBV6-1 to TRBJ1-5; D gene unclear. The CDR3 consists of 13 residues. Trimming took 2 bases from V and 5 from J, leaving 7 bases between them. The germline V gene encodes CDR1 MNHNS and CDR2 SASEGT. The CDR3 DNA sequence: TGTGCCAGCAGTGAATCGGGATATCAGCCCCAGCATTTT. It yields the protein CASSESGYQPQHF.

V usage is TRBV12-2 and J usage is TRBJ1-2. TRBV12-2 is a recognized pseudogene. This CDR3 region has 17 residues. In nucleotides, the CDR3 is TGTGCAAGTCGCCCCGCCGCGGGGGGGGGTCGAAACTATGGCTACACCTTC. It is translated as CASRPAAGGGRNYGYTF.